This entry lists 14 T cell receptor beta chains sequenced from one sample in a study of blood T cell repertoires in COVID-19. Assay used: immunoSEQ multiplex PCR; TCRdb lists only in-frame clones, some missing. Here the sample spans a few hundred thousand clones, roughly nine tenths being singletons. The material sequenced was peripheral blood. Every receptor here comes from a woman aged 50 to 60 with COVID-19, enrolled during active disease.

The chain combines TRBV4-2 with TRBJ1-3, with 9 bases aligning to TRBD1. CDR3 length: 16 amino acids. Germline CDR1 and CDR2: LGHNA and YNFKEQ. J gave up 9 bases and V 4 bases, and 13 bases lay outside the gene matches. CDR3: CASSLGTGQTVGTIYF. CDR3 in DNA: TGTGCCAGCAGCCTTGGGACAGGGCAGACCGTAGGCACCATATATTTT.

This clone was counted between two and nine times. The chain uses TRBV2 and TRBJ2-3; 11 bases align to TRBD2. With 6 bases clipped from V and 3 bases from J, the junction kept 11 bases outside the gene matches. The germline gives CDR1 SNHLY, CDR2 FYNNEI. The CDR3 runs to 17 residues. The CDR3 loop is CASSPPFLAGGTDTQYF. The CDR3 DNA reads TGTGCCAGCAGCCCCCCATTTCTAGCGGGGGGAACAGATACGCAGTATTTT.

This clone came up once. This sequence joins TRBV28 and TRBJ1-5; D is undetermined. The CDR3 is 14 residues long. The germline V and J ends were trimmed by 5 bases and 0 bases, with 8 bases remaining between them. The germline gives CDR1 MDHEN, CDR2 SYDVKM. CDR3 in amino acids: CASSAGPSNQPQHF. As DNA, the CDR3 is TGTGCCAGCAGTGCTGGGCCTAGCAATCAGCCCCAGCATTTT. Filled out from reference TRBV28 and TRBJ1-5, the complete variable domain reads DVKVTQSSRYLVKRTGEKVFLECVQDMDHENMFWYRQDPGLGLRLIYFSYDVKMKEKGDIPEGYSVSREKKERFSLILESASTNQTSMYLCASSAGPSNQPQHFGDGTRLSIL.

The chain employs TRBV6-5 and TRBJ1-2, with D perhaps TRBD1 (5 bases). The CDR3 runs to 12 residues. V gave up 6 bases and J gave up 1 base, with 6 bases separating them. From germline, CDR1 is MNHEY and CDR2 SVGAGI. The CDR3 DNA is TGTGCCAGCAGAAGGGGTAACTATGGCTACACCTTC. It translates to CASRRGNYGYTF.

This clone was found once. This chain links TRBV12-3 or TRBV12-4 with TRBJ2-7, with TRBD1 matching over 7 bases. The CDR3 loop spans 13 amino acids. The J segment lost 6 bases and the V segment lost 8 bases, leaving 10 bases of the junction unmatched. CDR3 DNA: TGTGCCAGCGCCACAGGGGTGGAGCGCGAGCAGTACTTC. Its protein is CASATGVEREQYF.

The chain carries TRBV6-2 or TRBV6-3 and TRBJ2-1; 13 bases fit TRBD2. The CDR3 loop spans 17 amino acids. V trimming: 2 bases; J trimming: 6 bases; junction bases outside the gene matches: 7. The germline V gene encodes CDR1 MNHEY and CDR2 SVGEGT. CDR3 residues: CASSYPGLAGESNEQFF. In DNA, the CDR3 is TGTGCCAGCAGTTACCCCGGACTAGCGGGGGAGTCCAATGAGCAGTTCTTC.

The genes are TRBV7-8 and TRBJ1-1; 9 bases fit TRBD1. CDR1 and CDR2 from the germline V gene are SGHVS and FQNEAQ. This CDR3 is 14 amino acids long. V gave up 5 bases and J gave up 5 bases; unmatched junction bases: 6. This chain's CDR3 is CASSTGQGWTEAFF. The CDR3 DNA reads TGTGCCAGCAGCACGGGACAGGGTTGGACTGAAGCTTTCTTT.

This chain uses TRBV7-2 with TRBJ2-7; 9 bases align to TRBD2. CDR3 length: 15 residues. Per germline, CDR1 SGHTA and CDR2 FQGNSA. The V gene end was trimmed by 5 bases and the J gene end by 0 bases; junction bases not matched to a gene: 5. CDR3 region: CASSPYSGGSYEQYF. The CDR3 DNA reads TGTGCCAGCAGCCCCTATAGCGGGGGCTCCTACGAGCAGTACTTC.

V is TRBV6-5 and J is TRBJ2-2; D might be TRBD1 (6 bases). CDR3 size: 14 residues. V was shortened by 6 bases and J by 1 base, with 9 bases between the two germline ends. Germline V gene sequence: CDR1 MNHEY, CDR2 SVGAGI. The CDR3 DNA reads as TGTGCCAGCAGCCGGGGACAGAACACCGGGGAGCTGTTTTTT. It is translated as CASSRGQNTGELFF.

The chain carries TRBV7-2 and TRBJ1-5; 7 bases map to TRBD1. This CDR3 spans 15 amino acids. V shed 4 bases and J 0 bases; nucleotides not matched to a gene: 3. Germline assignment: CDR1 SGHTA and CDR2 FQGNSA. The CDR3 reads CASSSQGFSNQPQHF. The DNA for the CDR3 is TGTGCCAGCAGCTCACAGGGGTTTAGCAATCAGCCCCAGCATTTT.

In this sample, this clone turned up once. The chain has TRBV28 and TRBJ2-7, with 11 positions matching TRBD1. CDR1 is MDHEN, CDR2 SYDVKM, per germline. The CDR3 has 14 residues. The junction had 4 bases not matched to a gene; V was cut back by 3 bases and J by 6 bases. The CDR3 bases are TGTGCCAGCAGTTTGACCGGGACAGGGGGCGAGCAGTACTTC. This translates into CASSLTGTGGEQYF.

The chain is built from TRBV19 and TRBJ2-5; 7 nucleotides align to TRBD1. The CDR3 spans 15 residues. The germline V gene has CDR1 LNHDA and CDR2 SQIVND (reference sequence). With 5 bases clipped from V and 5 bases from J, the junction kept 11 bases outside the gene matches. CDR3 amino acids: CASSSGQADLETQYF. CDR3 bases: TGTGCCAGTAGTTCCGGACAGGCGGACTTGGAGACCCAGTACTTC.

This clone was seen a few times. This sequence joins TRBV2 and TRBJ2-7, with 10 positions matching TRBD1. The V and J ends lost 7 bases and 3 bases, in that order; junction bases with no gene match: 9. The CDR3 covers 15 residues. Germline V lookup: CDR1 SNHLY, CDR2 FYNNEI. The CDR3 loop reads CASKGDRGPLYEQYV. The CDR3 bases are TGTGCCAGCAAGGGGGACAGGGGACCTCTCTACGAGCAGTACGTC.

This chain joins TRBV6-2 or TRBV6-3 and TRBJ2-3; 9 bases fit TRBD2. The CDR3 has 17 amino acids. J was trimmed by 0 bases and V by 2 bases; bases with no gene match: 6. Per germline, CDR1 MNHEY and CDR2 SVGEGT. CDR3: CASSYGATSGSTDTQYF. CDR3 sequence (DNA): TGTGCCAGCAGTTACGGGGCTACTAGCGGGAGCACAGATACGCAGTATTTT.